Below are 24 T cell receptor beta chains sequenced from a single sample in a study of OX40 agonist ivuxolimab in advanced cancers. The method was immunoSEQ multiplex PCR; TCRdb's version includes in-frame clones alone and lacks a portion of them. The sample holds about 55,000 clones; about nine tenths are singletons and the top ten take roughly an eighth. Sequencing was performed on CD4+ or CD8+ T cells sorted from blood, taken in a trial of the OX40 agonist ivuxolimab. The receptors originated from an adult with an advanced solid tumor such as melanoma, head and neck, liver or kidney cancer.

This chain links TRBV7-9 with TRBJ2-7; D gene uncertain. This CDR3 has 14 residues. The V end was cut by 1 base, the J end by 4 bases, with 11 bases between. The germline V gene encodes CDR1 SEHNR and CDR2 FQNEAQ (reference sequence). The CDR3 DNA sequence: TGTGCCAGCAGCTTAGTATCGAGTCCTTACGAGCAGTACTTC. It translates to CASSLVSSPYEQYF. The variable domain in full, with the rest retrieved from reference TRBV7-9 and TRBJ2-7, is DTGVSQNPRHKITKRGQNVTFRCDPISEHNRLYWYRQTLGQGPEFLTYFQNEAQLEKSRLLSDRFSAERPKGSFSTLEIQRTEQGDSAMYLCASSLVSSPYEQYFGPGTRLTVT.

The chain links TRBV2 to TRBJ2-7; 14 nucleotides match TRBD2. Unmatched junction bases numbered 12, after V lost 0 bases and J lost 2 bases. The germline V gene encodes CDR1 SNHLY and CDR2 FYNNEI. The CDR3 covers 20 residues. CDR3 residues: CASSEAIPGTSGGPPYEQYF. CDR3 nucleotides: TGTGCCAGCAGTGAAGCAATACCCGGGACTAGCGGGGGACCTCCCTACGAGCAGTACTTC. The variable domain in full, completed from reference TRBV2 and TRBJ2-7, reads EPEVTQTPSHQVTQMGQEVILRCVPISNHLYFYWYRQILGQKVEFLVSFYNNEISEKSEIFDDQFSVERPDGSNFTLKIRSTKLEDSAMYFCASSEAIPGTSGGPPYEQYFGPGTRLTVT.

V and J are TRBV7-9 and TRBJ2-2; no firm D call. The V end was cut by 5 bases, the J end by 6 bases, with 7 bases between. The CDR3 contains 12 residues. Looked up from germline, CDR1 is SEHNR and CDR2 is FQNEAQ (reference sequence). The CDR3 sequence: CASSDVAGELFF. The CDR3 DNA sequence: TGTGCCAGCAGCGATGTAGCCGGGGAGCTGTTTTTT. The full variable domain, in which reference TRBV7-9 and TRBJ2-2 provide the parts outside the CDR3, is DTGVSQNPRHKITKRGQNVTFRCDPISEHNRLYWYRQTLGQGPEFLTYFQNEAQLEKSRLLSDRFSAERPKGSFSTLEIQRTEQGDSAMYLCASSDVAGELFFGEGSRLTVL.

This sequence joins TRBV9 and TRBJ1-4; no clear D gene. The CDR3 consists of 11 residues. The V gene lost 4 bases and the J gene lost 7 bases, with 5 bases spanning the gap. Germline CDR1 reads SGDLS; CDR2 reads YYNGEE. CDR3 protein: CASSLSEKLFF. The CDR3 region has the DNA TGTGCCAGCAGCTTATCTGAAAAACTGTTTTTT. Full variable domain (remainder filled in from reference TRBV9 and TRBJ1-4): DSGVTQTPKHLITATGQRVTLRCSPRSGDLSVYWYQQSLDQGLQFLIQYYNGEERAKGNILERFSAQQFPDLHSELNLSSLELGDSALYFCASSLSEKLFFGSGTQLSVL.

This clone showed up just a few times. This chain uses TRBV23-1 with TRBJ1-2; D call uncertain. TRBV23-1 is flagged as an ORF with uncertain function. Trimming left V 2 bases short and J 5 bases short, with 6 bases between. The CDR3 loop spans 12 amino acids. DNA for the CDR3: TGCGCCAGCAGTCAAGGGCCTTATGGCTACACCTTC. Translation gives CASSQGPYGYTF.

Sample share makes this clone medium-sized (0.01 to 0.1%). V and J are TRBV28 and TRBJ2-3; possibly TRBD2 for D (5 bases). Per the germline V gene, CDR1 is MDHEN and CDR2 is SYDVKM. V lost 4 bases, J lost 4 bases, and 18 bases lay in between. The CDR3 runs 16 residues. The CDR3 nucleotides read TGTGCCAGCAGTTCCACCCCTTCAGCGAGGGCAGATACGCAGTATTTT. Its translation is CASSSTPSARADTQYF.

This sequence joins TRBV6-5 and TRBJ1-5; D perhaps matches TRBD1 (5 bases). CDR1 is MNHEY, CDR2 SVGAGI, per germline. CDR3 length equals 15 residues. The V end lost 6 bases, the J end lost 6 bases, and 18 bases lay between the germline ends. The chain's CDR3 is CASRIDRGAGQPQHF. The CDR3, as DNA: TGTGCCAGCAGGATAGATAGGGGAGCGGGTCAGCCCCAGCATTTT.

The chain links TRBV7-6 to TRBJ2-1, with D tentatively TRBD2 (7 bases). The CDR3 extends over 15 amino acids. Per germline, CDR1 SGHVS and CDR2 FNYEAQ. The ends were cut back, 5 bases at V and 8 bases at J, with 19 bases in the middle. The CDR3 sequence is CASSEVGGLRDEQFF. CDR3 DNA: TGTGCCAGCAGCGAGGTCGGGGGGCTGAGGGATGAGCAGTTCTTC.

The DNA of the CDR3 is TGTGCCTGGAGGGTGACAGGGGAAGGCTACACCTTC. This encodes CAWRVTGEGYTF. This chain uses TRBV30 with TRBJ1-2; 8 bases fit TRBD1. Germline V CDR1 and CDR2: GTSNPN, SVGIG (reference sequence). There are 12 residues in the CDR3. With V trimmed by 3 bases and J by 8 bases, 5 bases remained unmatched.

V usage is TRBV5-6 and J usage is TRBJ2-7, with D perhaps matching TRBD1 (5 bases). This CDR3 is 14 amino acids long. V gave up 4 bases and J gave up 2 bases, with 13 bases separating them. CDR1 SGHDT and CDR2 YYEEEE come from the germline V gene. The CDR3 is CASSHGRAPYEQYV. Here the CDR3 DNA reads TGTGCCAGCAGCCACGGCAGGGCTCCCTACGAGCAGTACGTC.

This chain uses TRBV29-1 with TRBJ1-1; a possible D gene is TRBD1 (5 bases). Germline V gene lookup returns CDR1 SQVTM and CDR2 ANQGSEA. V lost 7 bases, J lost 6 bases, and 15 bases lay in between. This CDR3 spans 12 amino acids. CDR3: CSAWGGMAEAFF. In nucleotides, the CDR3 is TGCAGCGCCTGGGGGGGAATGGCTGAAGCTTTCTTT.

This clone appeared a single time. The chain links TRBV9 to TRBJ1-1; the D is unclear. Germline V gene sequence: CDR1 SGDLS, CDR2 YYNGEE. V was cut by 2 bases and J by 6 bases, with 23 bases left in between. This CDR3 contains 17 residues. DNA for the CDR3: TGTGCCAGCAGCGTGGAGAGGTCTCCGAACCCGATCTCTGAAGCTTTCTTT. Translation gives CASSVERSPNPISEAFF.

Of note for this clone: The junction does not match germline at one end; this may be a read error. This specimen includes other DNA sequences encoding the same CDR3. The chain links TRBV10-3 to TRBJ1-1; D is possibly TRBD1 (5 bases). Germline lookup yields CDR1 ENHRY and CDR2 SYGVKD. CDR3 size: 11 residues. CDR3 residues: CAISRGAEAFF. CDR3 in DNA: TGTGCCATCAGTAGAGGGGCCGAAGCCTTCTTT.

The chain couples TRBV9 to TRBJ2-1, with D unresolved. The V and J ends lost 3 bases and 9 bases respectively, with 16 bases between them. The CDR3 has 14 amino acids. In germline, CDR1 is SGDLS, CDR2 YYNGEE. Here the CDR3 reads CASSEGFSRAEQFF. In DNA, the CDR3 is TGTGCCAGCAGCGAGGGTTTTTCTAGGGCTGAGCAGTTCTTC.

The chain combines TRBV27 with TRBJ2-5; D unresolved. Germline V gene lookup returns CDR1 MNHEY and CDR2 SMNVEV (reference sequence). This CDR3 region has 14 residues. V was pared by 5 bases and J by 5 bases, with 15 bases between. The CDR3 region is CASSPRTHRETQYF. CDR3 nucleotide sequence: TGTGCCAGCAGTCCTCGGACCCACCGGGAGACCCAGTACTTC.

CDR3 region: CASSQRDRQGTDTQYF. As DNA, the CDR3 is TGCGCCAGCAGCCAACGGGACAGGCAAGGAACGGATACGCAGTATTTT. The rearrangement joins TRBV4-1 to TRBJ2-3, with 8 bases identical to TRBD1. V shed 2 bases, J shed 6 bases, and the junction held 10 bases outside the gene matches. The CDR3 has 16 amino acids. Germline V CDR1 and CDR2: MGHRA, YSYEKL.

The chain employs TRBV6-1 and TRBJ1-6, with D hard to call. The CDR3 sequence is 11 residues long. Germline values: CDR1 MNHNS, CDR2 SASEGT. The V end lost 4 bases, the J end lost 11 bases, and 6 bases lay between the germline ends. In nucleotides, the CDR3 is TGTGCCAGCAGTGGTGGAGCACCCCTCCACTTT. Residues: CASSGGAPLHF.

The V and J genes are TRBV28 and TRBJ2-7, with 9 positions matching TRBD1. The CDR3 contains 17 residues. Germline-derived CDR1 and CDR2 are MDHEN and SYDVKM. V lost 5 bases, J lost 3 bases, and 14 bases stayed unmatched. The DNA of the CDR3 is TGTGCCAGCAGTAAGGACAGGGGATTTTCCTCAGGCTACGAGCAGTACTTC. Translation gives CASSKDRGFSSGYEQYF.

This clone was seen only once. The gene calls are TRBV28 and TRBJ1-6; maybe TRBD1 (5 bases). The CDR3 covers 16 residues. The germline gives CDR1 MDHEN, CDR2 SYDVKM. Trimming stripped 9 bases from V and 7 bases from J, with 22 bases between. The CDR3 loop reads CASRAHSTVPNSPLHF. The DNA of the CDR3 is TGTGCCAGTAGAGCTCATTCGACAGTCCCGAATTCACCCCTCCACTTT.

The chain is built from TRBV9 and TRBJ2-2; D remains unclear. Germline CDR1 is SGDLS and CDR2 is YYNGEE. The CDR3 totals 17 residues. V shed 1 base and J shed 4 bases, with 17 bases lying between them. The chain's CDR3 is CASSVKRLVAGTGELFF. The CDR3, as DNA: TGTGCCAGCAGCGTAAAGAGGTTGGTTGCCGGCACCGGGGAGCTGTTTTTT.

This chain connects TRBV6-5 to TRBJ2-5; 9 bases fit TRBD1. V gave up 7 bases and J gave up 3 bases; unmatched junction bases: 6. Germline CDR1 and CDR2: MNHEY and SVGAGI. This CDR3 contains 14 residues. CDR3 sequence (DNA): TGTGCCAGCAAAGGCGACAGGGGGGAAGAGACCCAGTACTTC. Protein sequence: CASKGDRGEETQYF.

CDR3 loop: CASSLNGNTEAFF. CDR3 bases: TGTGCCAGCAGCTTAAATGGGAACACTGAAGCTTTCTTT. J is TRBJ1-1 and V is TRBV7-9; D remains ambiguous. The CDR3 extends over 13 amino acids. Germline CDR1 is SEHNR and CDR2 is FQNEAQ (reference sequence). Trimming took 2 bases from V and 1 from J, leaving 5 bases between them.

The chain recombines TRBV5-4 with TRBJ1-1, with no clear D. The length of the CDR3 is 12 residues. V lost 4 bases and J 2 bases, leaving 6 bases between the germline ends. CDR1 is SGHNT, CDR2 YYREEE, per germline (reference sequence). In DNA, the CDR3 is TGTGCCAGCAGCCAAGGTAACACTGAAGCTTTCTTT. It codes for CASSQGNTEAFF.

The rearrangement joins TRBV6-5 to TRBJ2-5, with 11 bases fitting TRBD2. V lost 7 bases to trimming and J lost 1 base; unmatched junction nucleotides: 5. This CDR3 contains 15 residues. The germline gives CDR1 MNHEY, CDR2 SVGAGI. CDR3 sequence reads: CASTTGTSGQETQYF. Written as DNA, the CDR3 is TGTGCCAGCACCACAGGGACTAGCGGCCAAGAGACCCAGTACTTC.